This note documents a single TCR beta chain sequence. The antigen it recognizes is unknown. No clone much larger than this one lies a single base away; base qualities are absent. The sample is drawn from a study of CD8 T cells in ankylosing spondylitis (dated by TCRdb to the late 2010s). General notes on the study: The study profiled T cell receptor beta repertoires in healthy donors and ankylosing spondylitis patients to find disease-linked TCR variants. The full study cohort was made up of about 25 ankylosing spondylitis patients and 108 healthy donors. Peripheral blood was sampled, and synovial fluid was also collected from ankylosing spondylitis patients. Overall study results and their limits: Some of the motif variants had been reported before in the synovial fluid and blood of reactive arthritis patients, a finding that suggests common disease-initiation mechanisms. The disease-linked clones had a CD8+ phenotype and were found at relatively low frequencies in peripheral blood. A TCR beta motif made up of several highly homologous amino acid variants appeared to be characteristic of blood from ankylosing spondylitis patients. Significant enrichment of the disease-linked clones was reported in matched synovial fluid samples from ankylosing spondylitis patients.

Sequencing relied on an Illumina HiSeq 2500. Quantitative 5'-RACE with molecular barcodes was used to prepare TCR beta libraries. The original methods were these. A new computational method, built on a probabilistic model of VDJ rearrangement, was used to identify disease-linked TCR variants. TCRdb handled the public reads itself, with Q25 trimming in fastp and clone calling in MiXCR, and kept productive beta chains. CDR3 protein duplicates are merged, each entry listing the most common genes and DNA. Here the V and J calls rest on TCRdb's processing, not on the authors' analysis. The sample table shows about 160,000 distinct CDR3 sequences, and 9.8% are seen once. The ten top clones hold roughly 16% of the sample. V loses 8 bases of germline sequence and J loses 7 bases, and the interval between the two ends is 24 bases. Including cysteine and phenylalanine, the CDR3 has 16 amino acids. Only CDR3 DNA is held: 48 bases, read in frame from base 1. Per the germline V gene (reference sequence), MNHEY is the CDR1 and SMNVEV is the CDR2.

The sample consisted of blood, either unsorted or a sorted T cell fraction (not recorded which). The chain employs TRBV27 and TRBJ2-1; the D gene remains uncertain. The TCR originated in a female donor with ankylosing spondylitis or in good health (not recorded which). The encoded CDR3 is CASRSTYTLGMNEQFF. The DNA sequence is TGTGCCAGCCGTTCCACCTACACTTTGGGGATGAATGAGCAGTTCTTC.